This TCR beta chain was identified in a study of blood T cell repertoires in COVID-19. Profiled with immunoSEQ multiplex PCR; TCRdb holds only in-frame clones, not every one. The repertoire holds 250,000 to 300,000 clones, with approximately 85% as singletons. Losses at the gene ends were 5 bases for V and 4 bases for J; bases not matched to a gene: 1. The length of the CDR3 is 12 residues. The germline gives CDR1 MNHEY, CDR2 SVGEGT. Donors of Cohort 3 who recovered were those that had two negative PCRs, clearance, or symptom resolution. Sequenced material: PBMCs or T cells enriched from blood (not recorded which). The sequence was obtained from a woman aged 50 to 60 who had recovered from COVID-19. The rearrangement uses TRBV6-2 or TRBV6-3 and TRBJ1-1; TRBD1 matches at 7 bases. CDR3 in amino acids: CASSNRGTEAFF. CDR3 DNA: TGTGCCAGCAGTAACAGGGGCACTGAAGCTTTCTTT.